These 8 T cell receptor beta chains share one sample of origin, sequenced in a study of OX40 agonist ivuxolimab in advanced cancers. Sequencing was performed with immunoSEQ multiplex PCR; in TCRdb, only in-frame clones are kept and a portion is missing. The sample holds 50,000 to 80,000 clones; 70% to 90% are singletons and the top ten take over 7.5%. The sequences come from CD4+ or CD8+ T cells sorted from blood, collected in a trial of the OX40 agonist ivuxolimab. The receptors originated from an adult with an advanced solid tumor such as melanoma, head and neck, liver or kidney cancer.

The DNA of the CDR3 is TGTGCCAGCAGCTTAGGGTACAGGGGAGGCTCCTATAATTCACCCCTCCACTTT. Translated: CASSLGYRGGSYNSPLHF. The chain joins TRBV7-8 to TRBJ1-6; the match to TRBD1 covers 7 bases. V lost 1 base, J lost 0 bases, and 6 bases stayed unmatched. Germline V CDR1 and CDR2: SGHVS, FQNEAQ. The CDR3 extends over 18 amino acids. The variable domain in full, completed from reference TRBV7-8 and TRBJ1-6, reads GAGVSQSPRYKVAKRGQDVALRCDPISGHVSLFWYQQALGQGPEFLTYFQNEAQLDKSGLPSDRFFAERPEGSVSTLKIQRTQQEDSAVYLCASSLGYRGGSYNSPLHFGNGTRLTVT.

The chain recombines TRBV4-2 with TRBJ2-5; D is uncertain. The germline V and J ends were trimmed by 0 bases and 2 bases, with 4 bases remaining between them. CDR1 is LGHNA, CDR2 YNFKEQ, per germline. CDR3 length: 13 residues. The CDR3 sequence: CASSQERQETQYF. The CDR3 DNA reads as TGTGCCAGCAGCCAAGAGCGGCAAGAGACCCAGTACTTC.

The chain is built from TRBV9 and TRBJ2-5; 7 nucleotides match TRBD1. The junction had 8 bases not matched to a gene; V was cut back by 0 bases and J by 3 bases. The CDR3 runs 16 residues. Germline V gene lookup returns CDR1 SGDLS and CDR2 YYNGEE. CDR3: CASSVAGQNGKETQYF. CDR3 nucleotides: TGTGCCAGCAGCGTAGCGGGACAGAATGGAAAAGAGACCCAGTACTTC.

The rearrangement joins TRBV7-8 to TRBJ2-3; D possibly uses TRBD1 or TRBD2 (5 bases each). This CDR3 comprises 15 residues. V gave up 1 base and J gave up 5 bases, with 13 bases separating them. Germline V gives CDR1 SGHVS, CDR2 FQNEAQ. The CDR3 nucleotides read TGTGCCAGCAGCTTAGGGGGACGCCTGAGAGATACGCAGTATTTT. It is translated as CASSLGGRLRDTQYF.

The CDR3 loop is CASSLGAGEQYF. CDR3 bases: TGTGCCAGCAGCTTAGGGGCAGGCGAGCAGTACTTC. V is TRBV11-2 and J is TRBJ2-7; D is uncertain. The CDR3 is 12 amino acids. V gave up 1 base and J gave up 6 bases, with 7 bases separating them. Germline V gene lookup returns CDR1 SGHAT and CDR2 FQNNGV. The full variable domain, its missing parts supplied by reference TRBV11-2 and TRBJ2-7, is EAGVAQSPRYKIIEKRQSVAFWCNPISGHATLYWYQQILGQGPKLLIQFQNNGVVDDSQLPKDRFSAERLKGVDSTLKIQPAKLEDSAVYLCASSLGAGEQYFGPGTRLTVT.

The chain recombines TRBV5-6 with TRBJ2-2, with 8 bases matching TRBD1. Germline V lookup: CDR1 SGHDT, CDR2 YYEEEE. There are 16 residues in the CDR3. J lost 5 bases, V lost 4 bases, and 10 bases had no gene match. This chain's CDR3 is CASSGRTGRLTGELFF. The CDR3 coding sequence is TGTGCCAGCAGCGGACGGACAGGGCGGCTAACCGGGGAGCTGTTTTTT.

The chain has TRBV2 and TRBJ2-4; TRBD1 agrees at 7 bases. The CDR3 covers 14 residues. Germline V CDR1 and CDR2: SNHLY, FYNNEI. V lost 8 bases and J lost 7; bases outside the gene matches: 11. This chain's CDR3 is CASQGGRGPNIQYF. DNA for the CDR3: TGTGCCAGCCAAGGGGGAAGGGGGCCCAACATTCAGTACTTC.

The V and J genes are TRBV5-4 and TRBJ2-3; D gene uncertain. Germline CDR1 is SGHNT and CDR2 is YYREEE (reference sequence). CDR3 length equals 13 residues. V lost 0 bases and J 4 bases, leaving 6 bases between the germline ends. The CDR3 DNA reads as TGTGCCAGCAGCTTGGAGGGTGCAGATACGCAGTATTTT. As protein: CASSLEGADTQYF.